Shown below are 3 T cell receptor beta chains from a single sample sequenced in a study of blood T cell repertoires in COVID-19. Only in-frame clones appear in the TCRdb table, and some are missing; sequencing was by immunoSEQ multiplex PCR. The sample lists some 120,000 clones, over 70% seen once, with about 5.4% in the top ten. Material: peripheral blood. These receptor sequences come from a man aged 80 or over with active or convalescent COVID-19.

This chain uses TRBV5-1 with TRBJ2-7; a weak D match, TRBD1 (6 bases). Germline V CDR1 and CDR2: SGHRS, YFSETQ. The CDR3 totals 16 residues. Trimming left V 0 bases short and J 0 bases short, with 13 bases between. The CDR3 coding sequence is TGCGCCAGCAGCTTGGCCGAGACAGGCATCTCCTACGAGCAGTACTTC. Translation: CASSLAETGISYEQYF.

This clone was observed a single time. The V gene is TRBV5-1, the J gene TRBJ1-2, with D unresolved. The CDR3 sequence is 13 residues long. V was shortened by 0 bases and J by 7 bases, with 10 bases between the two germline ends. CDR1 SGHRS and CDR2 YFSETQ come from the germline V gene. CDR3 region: CASSLGAGFGYTF. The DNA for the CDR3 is TGCGCCAGCAGCTTGGGAGCAGGCTTTGGCTACACCTTC.

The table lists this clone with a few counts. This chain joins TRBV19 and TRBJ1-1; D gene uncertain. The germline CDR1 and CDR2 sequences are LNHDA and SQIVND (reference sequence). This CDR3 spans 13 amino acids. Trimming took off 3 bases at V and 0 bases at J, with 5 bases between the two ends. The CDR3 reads CASSMRVNTEAFF. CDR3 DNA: TGTGCCAGTAGTATGCGCGTGAACACTGAAGCTTTCTTT.